Listed below are T cell receptor beta chains from one sample, sequenced in a study of blood T cell repertoires in COVID-19. Sequenced by immunoSEQ multiplex PCR; TCRdb stores in-frame clones only, minus some. This sample yields just under 350,000 clones, of which about 90% are seen a single time; around 3.5% belongs to the top ten. The specimen sequenced was peripheral blood. Receptor source: a woman younger than 30 who had recovered from COVID-19. Both conserved end residues are part of each CDR3. A D gene is named only where the DNA matches it firmly. Clone size, where shown, is once, few, many, or a class for clones that have expanded.

clone_size d_call j_call v_call cdr3_nt cdr3_aa
NA NA TRBJ1-1 TRBV6-4 TGTGCCAGCAACAACAGGGAAATGACTGAAGCTTTCTTT CASNNREMTEAFF
NA NA TRBJ2-3 TRBV7-8 TGTGCCAGCAGTAAACAGGGATTCGGAGATACGCAGTATTTT CASSKQGFGDTQYF
NA TRBD1 TRBJ1-2 TRBV9 TGTGCCAGCAGCCACCCCATGGGGCAGGGGGCGCTGAACTATGGCTACACCTTC CASSHPMGQGALNYGYTF
NA TRBD2 TRBJ2-1 TRBV27 TGTGCCAGCAGTTTTGGGACTAGCGGGAGGGGTGAGCAGTTCTTC CASSFGTSGRGEQFF
NA NA TRBJ1-5 TRBV30 TGTGCCTGGAGTGTCAGGCTTTCCCCTCAGCCCCAGCATTTT CAWSVRLSPQPQHF
NA TRBD1 TRBJ1-1 TRBV6-5 TGTGCCAGCAGAAATAGACAGGGTGGCACTGAAGCTTTCTTT CASRNRQGGTEAFF
NA NA TRBJ2-2 TRBV21-1 TGTGCCAGCAGCAATAGCGGGAGCGACACCGGGGAGCTGTTTTTT CASSNSGSDTGELFF
NA NA TRBJ2-1 TRBV5-1 TGCGCCAGCAGCTTGGAGGGGTTGGGGATGAATGAGCAGTTCTTC CASSLEGLGMNEQFF
NA TRBD1 TRBJ1-2 TRBV19 TGTGCCAGTAGTCACGGACAGGGGAAGTATGGCTACACCTTC CASSHGQGKYGYTF
NA NA TRBJ1-3 TRBV10-3 TGTGCCACCACACCCCTTTCTTCGGGTCTGGGAAACACCATATATTTT CATTPLSSGLGNTIYF
NA NA TRBJ1-3 TRBV7-8 TGTGCCAGCAGCTTATCTTGGGGCGCTGGAAACACCATATATTTT CASSLSWGAGNTIYF
NA TRBD2 TRBJ2-5 TRBV29-1 TGCAGCTTGGATCCGGCGGGAGCAGAGACCCAGTACTTC CSLDPAGAETQYF
NA NA TRBJ1-2 TRBV4-1 TGCGCCAGCAATCCGGGGGGAAACTATGGCTACACCTTC CASNPGGNYGYTF
NA NA TRBJ2-1 TRBV24-1 TGTGCCACCAGTGCGTCGACTAGTCTTTACAATGAGCAGTTCTTC CATSASTSLYNEQFF
NA TRBD2 TRBJ2-3 TRBV5-1 TGCGCCAGCAGCTCGGTAGCGGGAGTAAGCACAGATACGCAGTATTTT CASSSVAGVSTDTQYF
few TRBD1 TRBJ1-2 TRBV5-1 TGCGCCAGCAGCTTCCGGGACAGTGACTATGGCTACACCTTC CASSFRDSDYGYTF
NA TRBD1 TRBJ1-2 TRBV7-8 TGTGCCAGCAGCCCAGGGGGCCCATATGGCTACACCTTC CASSPGGPYGYTF
NA NA TRBJ1-4 TRBV15 TGTGCCACCAGCAGACTTCAGGGGCCGGTGGGGAAACTGTTTTTT CATSRLQGPVGKLFF
NA NA TRBJ1-4 TRBV6-5 TGTGCCAACACCACCACCGGGAATGAAAAACTGTTTTTT CANTTTGNEKLFF
NA NA TRBJ2-1 TRBV23-1 TGCGCCAGCAGTCAGCGAGACACGAATGAGCAGTTCTTC CASSQRDTNEQFF
once TRBD1 TRBJ2-3 TRBV5-1 TGCGCCAGCAGCCCTTCGACAGGGGCAGGTACGGATACGCAGTATTTT CASSPSTGAGTDTQYF
NA NA TRBJ1-1 TRBV30 TGTGCCTGGAGACAAAGACAGGCAGCTTTCTTT CAWRQRQAAFF
NA NA TRBJ1-1 TRBV9 TGTGCCAGCAGCGGGATCCCAGGGGCGAACACTGAAGCTTTCTTT CASSGIPGANTEAFF
NA TRBD1 TRBJ2-6 TRBV10-2 TGCGCCAGCAGGGACAGGAACTCTGGGGCCAACGTCCTGACTTTC CASRDRNSGANVLTF
NA NA TRBJ2-5 TRBV7-2 TGTGCCAGCAGCTTAGCGCGGGGAGAACAGACCCAGTACTTC CASSLARGEQTQYF
many NA TRBJ1-6 TRBV27 TGTGCCAGCACCCAGAAGGGGGATTCCCTCCACTTT CASTQKGDSLHF
once NA TRBJ2-1 TRBV5-1 TGCGCCAGCAGCTTGATTCCGGTACCCTACAATGAGCAGTTCTTC CASSLIPVPYNEQFF
NA TRBD1 TRBJ1-2 TRBV27 TGTGCCAGCAGTTTGGGTTATGGACAGGGGGGGAAATATGGCTACACCTTC CASSLGYGQGGKYGYTF
NA TRBD1 TRBJ1-1 TRBV5-6 TGTGCCAGCAGCCGGGGACAGGTCACTGAAGCTTTCTTT CASSRGQVTEAFF
NA NA TRBJ2-3 TRBV6-2/TRBV6-3 TGTGCCAGCAGTTACCCGGCGGAGGGCACAGATACGCAGTATTTT CASSYPAEGTDTQYF
few NA TRBJ1-2 TRBV9 TGTGCCAGCAGCGTAGGGGAGAGTAAGGGCTACACCTTC CASSVGESKGYTF
NA TRBD1 TRBJ1-2 TRBV29-1 TGCAGCATTCAAGGAGACAGGGGGTACGCCTATGGCTACACCTTC CSIQGDRGYAYGYTF
NA TRBD1 TRBJ1-5 TRBV2 TGTGCCAGCAGTGGGGACAGGGCGGGGCAGCCCCAGCATTTT CASSGDRAGQPQHF
NA TRBD2 TRBJ2-1 TRBV5-1 TGCGCCAGCAGCTTGGGGAGCGGGAGGGAGTACAATGAGCAGTTCTTC CASSLGSGREYNEQFF
NA NA TRBJ2-3 TRBV7-6 TGTGCCAGCAGCTTAGGCCCCAGGTCTTCTAGCACAGATACGCAGTATTTT CASSLGPRSSSTDTQYF
NA NA TRBJ2-3 TRBV5-5 TGTGCCAGCAGCCGGACTGGCACAGATACGCAGTATTTT CASSRTGTDTQYF
few NA TRBJ1-3 TRBV7-9 TGTGCCAGCAGGTCGACTGGCGGCTCTGGAAACACCATATATTTT CASRSTGGSGNTIYF
NA NA TRBJ2-3 TRBV9 TGTGCCAGCAGCGTAGTGGGAGGCACAGATACGCAGTATTTT CASSVVGGTDTQYF
NA TRBD2 TRBJ2-3 TRBV7-2 TGTGCCAGCAGCTTCCTAGCGGGAGTTGGAGATACGCAGTATTTT CASSFLAGVGDTQYF
NA NA TRBJ2-3 TRBV11-3 TGTGCCAGCAGCTTGAGAACTAGCACAGATACGCAGTATTTT CASSLRTSTDTQYF
NA TRBD2 TRBJ2-1 TRBV27 TGTGCCAGCAGGATACAGCGGGAGGGCCGCTACAATGAGCAGTTCTTC CASRIQREGRYNEQFF
NA NA TRBJ1-3 TRBV3-1/TRBV3-2 TGTGCCAGCAGCCAGCCCCAGGGGACGTGGGGGAACACCATATATTTT CASSQPQGTWGNTIYF
NA NA TRBJ2-1 TRBV12-3/TRBV12-4 TGTGCCAGCAGGTCGAATAACTATGAGCAGTTCTTC CASRSNNYEQFF
few NA TRBJ1-2 TRBV27 TGTGCCAGCGCTCCCCGCCGACAGTTTAACTATGGCTACACCTTC CASAPRRQFNYGYTF
NA NA TRBJ2-3 TRBV7-9 TGTGCCAGCAGCCTCGGGTATTTTACAACAGATACGCAGTATTTT CASSLGYFTTDTQYF
NA NA TRBJ1-2 TRBV18 TGTGCCAGCTCACTACGTGGGCAGGGCTTTTCGGATGGCTACACCTTC CASSLRGQGFSDGYTF
NA NA TRBJ1-5 TRBV12-5 TGTGCTAGTGGTTTGGTACCAGGGTACCAGCCCCAGCATTTT CASGLVPGYQPQHF
NA TRBD1 TRBJ1-1 TRBV7-9 TGTGCCAGCAGCGCCTGGACAGGGGGCACTGAAGCTTTCTTT CASSAWTGGTEAFF
NA TRBD1 TRBJ2-2 TRBV6-5 TGTGCCAGCAGTCGACAGGGAGCGAACACCGGGGAGCTGTTTTTT CASSRQGANTGELFF
NA NA TRBJ2-1 TRBV2 TGTGCCAGCAGCGTCCTAAGCGATGAGCAGTTCTTC CASSVLSDEQFF
NA TRBD1 TRBJ1-5 TRBV6-5 TGTGCCAGCAGCACCGGGACAGGGGGTTTTCAGCCCCAGCATTTT CASSTGTGGFQPQHF
NA TRBD2 TRBJ2-1 TRBV18 TGTGCCAGCTCACCTACTAGCGGGGGATACAATGAGCAGTTCTTC CASSPTSGGYNEQFF
NA TRBD1 TRBJ2-5 TRBV29-1 TGCAGCGTCCCGACAGGGTTGAGGGGGCAGACCCAGTACTTC CSVPTGLRGQTQYF
few NA TRBJ2-1 TRBV7-2 TGTGCCAGCAGCTTAGACAGCTCCTACAATGAGCAGTTCTTC CASSLDSSYNEQFF
NA TRBD1 TRBJ1-1 TRBV11-2 TGTGCCAGCAGCTTGGAACAGGGGACTGAAGCTTTCTTT CASSLEQGTEAFF